Sequencing of this TCR beta chain was carried out in a study of lymphopenia after photon versus proton radiotherapy. Germline V CDR1 and CDR2: LGHNT, FRNRAP. The CDR3 is made up of 14 amino acids. The J segment lost 4 bases and the V segment lost 9 bases, leaving 5 bases of the junction unmatched. Using immunoSEQ multiplex PCR, the repertoire was profiled, and TCRdb retains in-frame clones only, with some absent. Among about 15,000 clones listed, over 75% were seen once. This TCR came from a man aged 65 to 79 with pancreatic cancer. The rearrangement joins TRBV12-5 to TRBJ2-1; 11 bases match TRBD2. The sequenced sample was peripheral blood, obtained from a patient treated with proton-based radiotherapy. The CDR3 DNA reads TGTGCTAGCCGTACTAGCGGGGGATACAATGAGCAGTTCTTC. This codes for CASRTSGGYNEQFF.